This T cell receptor beta chain derives from a study of early T cells in non-severe SARS-CoV-2 infection. TCRdb re-called the 5' RACE reads through MiXCR, storing one row per CDR3 protein. Of 75,000 to 95,000 distinct CDR3 sequences listed, over 15% were seen once; the top ten hold 4.5% to 6.5%. The V and J ends lost 1 base and 8 bases, in that order; junction bases with no gene match: 6. This CDR3 spans 17 amino acids. Germline CDR1 and CDR2: MGHRA and YSYEKL. The source was whole blood, collected at baseline. The TCR sequence derives from an adult who was a healthcare worker with PCR-confirmed SARS-CoV-2 infection or an uninfected control (not recorded which). V is TRBV4-1 and J is TRBJ1-6, with 12 bases identical to TRBD1. For the CDR3, the DNA is TGCGCCAGCAGCCAAGGCCGGGACAGGGGGCCAGATTCACCCCTCCACTTT. It translates to CASSQGRDRGPDSPLHF.